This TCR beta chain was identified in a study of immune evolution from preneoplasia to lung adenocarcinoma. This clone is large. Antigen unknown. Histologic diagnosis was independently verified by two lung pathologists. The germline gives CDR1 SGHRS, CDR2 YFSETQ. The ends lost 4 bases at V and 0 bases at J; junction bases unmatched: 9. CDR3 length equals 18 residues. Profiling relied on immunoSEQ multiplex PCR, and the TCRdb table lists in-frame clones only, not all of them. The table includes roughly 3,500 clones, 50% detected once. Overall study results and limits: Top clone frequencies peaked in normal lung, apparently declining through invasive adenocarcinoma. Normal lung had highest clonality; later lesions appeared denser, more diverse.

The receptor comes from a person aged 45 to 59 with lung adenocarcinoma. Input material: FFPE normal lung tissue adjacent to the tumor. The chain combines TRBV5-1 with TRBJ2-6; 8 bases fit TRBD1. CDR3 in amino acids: CASSTGQGLNSGANVLTF. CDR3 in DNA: TGCGCCAGCAGCACCGGACAGGGCCTTAACTCTGGGGCCAACGTCCTGACTTTC.